Sequencing of this T cell receptor (beta chain) was carried out in a study of cytomegalovirus exposure and HLA in healthy donors. The wider study: Early on, a data release was issued that held 85 million to 95 million unique TCRs from HLA-typed donors. Study results and caveats: Reports described diagnosis of cytomegalovirus status by the classifier as highly specific and sensitive.

The primer mix had 60 Vbeta and 13 Jbeta primers. Libraries were prepared by immunoSEQ multiplex PCR; TCRdb keeps only in-frame clonotypes and omits some of them. Of about 130,000 clones in the sample, under 90% were seen once. In nominal health when sampled, donors likely had unrecorded immune exposures nonetheless. To note about this clone: Its specificity is not known.

Trimming removed 4 bases at V and 0 bases at J, with 25 bases between. Per the germline V gene, CDR1 is SGDLS and CDR2 is YYNGEE. The CDR3 has 19 residues. The sequencing sample was made of PBMCs. The sequence was obtained from a young man in good health and CMV-seronegative. The V and J genes are TRBV9 and TRBJ1-1, with a weak D call TRBD1 (6 bases). CDR3 DNA: TGTGCCAGCAGCTCCTGTATCGGACAGAACCTTAGAATGAACACTGAAGCTTTCTTT. It is translated as CASSSCIGQNLRMNTEAFF.